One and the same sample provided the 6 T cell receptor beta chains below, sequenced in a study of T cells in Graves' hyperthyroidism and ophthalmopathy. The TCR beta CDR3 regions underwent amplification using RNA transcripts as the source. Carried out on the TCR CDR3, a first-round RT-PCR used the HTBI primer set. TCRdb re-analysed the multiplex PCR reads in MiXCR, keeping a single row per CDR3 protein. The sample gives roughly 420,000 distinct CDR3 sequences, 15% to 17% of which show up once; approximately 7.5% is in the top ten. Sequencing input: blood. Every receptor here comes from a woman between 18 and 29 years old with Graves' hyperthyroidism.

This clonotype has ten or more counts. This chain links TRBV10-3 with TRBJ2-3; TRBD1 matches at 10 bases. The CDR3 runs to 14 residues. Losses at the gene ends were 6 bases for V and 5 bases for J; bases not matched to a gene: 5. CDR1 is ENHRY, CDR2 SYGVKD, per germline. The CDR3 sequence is CAISDRGREDTQYF. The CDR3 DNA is TGTGCCATCAGCGACAGGGGGCGCGAAGATACGCAGTATTTT.

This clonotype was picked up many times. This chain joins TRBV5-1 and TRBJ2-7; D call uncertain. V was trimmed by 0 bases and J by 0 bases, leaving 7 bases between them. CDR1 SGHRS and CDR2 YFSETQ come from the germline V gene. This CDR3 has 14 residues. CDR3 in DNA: TGCGCCAGCAGCTTGGGACACAGCTCCTACGAGCAGTACTTC. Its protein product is CASSLGHSSYEQYF.

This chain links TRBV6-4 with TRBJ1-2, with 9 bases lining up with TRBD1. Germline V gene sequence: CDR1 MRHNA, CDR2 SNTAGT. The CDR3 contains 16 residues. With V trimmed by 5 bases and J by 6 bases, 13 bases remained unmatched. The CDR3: CASSSGTGPFGDGYTF. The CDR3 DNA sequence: TGTGCCAGCAGTTCCGGGACAGGGCCTTTCGGGGATGGCTACACCTTC.

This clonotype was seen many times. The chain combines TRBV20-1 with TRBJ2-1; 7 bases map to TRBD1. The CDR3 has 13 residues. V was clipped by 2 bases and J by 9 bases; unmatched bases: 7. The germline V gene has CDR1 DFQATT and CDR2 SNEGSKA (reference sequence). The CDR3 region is CSARNTGVGEQFF. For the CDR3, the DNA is TGCAGTGCTAGAAATACAGGGGTAGGTGAGCAGTTCTTC.

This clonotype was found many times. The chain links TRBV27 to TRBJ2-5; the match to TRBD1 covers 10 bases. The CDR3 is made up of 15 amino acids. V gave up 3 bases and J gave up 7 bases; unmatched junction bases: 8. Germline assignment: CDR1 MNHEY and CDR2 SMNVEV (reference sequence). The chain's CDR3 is CASSFRDRGLVTQYF. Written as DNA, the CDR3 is TGTGCCAGCAGTTTCCGCGACAGGGGGCTTGTGACCCAGTACTTC.

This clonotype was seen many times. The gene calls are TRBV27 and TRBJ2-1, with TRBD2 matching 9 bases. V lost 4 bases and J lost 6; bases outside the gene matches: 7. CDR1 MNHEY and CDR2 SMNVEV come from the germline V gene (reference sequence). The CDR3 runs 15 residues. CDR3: CASSSLGTSTNEQFF. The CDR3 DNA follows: TGTGCCAGCAGTTCCCTCGGGACTAGCACCAATGAGCAGTTCTTC.